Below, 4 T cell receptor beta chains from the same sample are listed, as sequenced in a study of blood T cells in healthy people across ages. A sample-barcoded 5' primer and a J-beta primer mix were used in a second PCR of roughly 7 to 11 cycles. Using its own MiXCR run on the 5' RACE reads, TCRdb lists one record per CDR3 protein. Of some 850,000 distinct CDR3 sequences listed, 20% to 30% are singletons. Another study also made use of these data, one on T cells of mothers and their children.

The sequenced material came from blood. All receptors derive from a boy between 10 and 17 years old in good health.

The CDR3 here is CASIKPGANSYNEQFF. The DNA for the CDR3 is TGTGCCAGCATCAAGCCCGGGGCTAACTCCTACAATGAGCAGTTCTTC. The chain carries TRBV2 and TRBJ2-1; the D call may be TRBD1 or TRBD2 (5 bases each). Germline V gene data show CDR1 as SNHLY and CDR2 as FYNNEI. The CDR3 loop spans 16 amino acids. V lost 7 bases and J lost 0, with 16 bases in between.

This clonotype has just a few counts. CDR3 in amino acids: CASSVSSDRDEQFF. The CDR3 DNA follows: TGTGCCAGCAGCGTATCTTCCGATCGGGATGAGCAGTTCTTC. The genes are TRBV9 and TRBJ2-1, with D unclear. The CDR3 totals 14 residues. V was cut by 1 base and J by 8 bases, with 13 bases left in between. The germline V gene encodes CDR1 SGDLS and CDR2 YYNGEE. The full variable domain, completed using reference TRBV9 and TRBJ2-1, is DSGVTQTPKHLITATGQRVTLRCSPRSGDLSVYWYQQSLDQGLQFLIQYYNGEERAKGNILERFSAQQFPDLHSELNLSSLELGDSALYFCASSVSSDRDEQFFGPGTRLTVL.

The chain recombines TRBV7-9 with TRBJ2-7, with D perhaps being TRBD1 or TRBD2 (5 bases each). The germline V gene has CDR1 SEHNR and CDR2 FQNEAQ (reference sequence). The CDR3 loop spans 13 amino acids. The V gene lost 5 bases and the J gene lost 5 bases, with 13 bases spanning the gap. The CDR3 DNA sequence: TGTGCCAGCAGCCCAAGAGAGGGGAACGAGCAGTACTTC. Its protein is CASSPREGNEQYF.

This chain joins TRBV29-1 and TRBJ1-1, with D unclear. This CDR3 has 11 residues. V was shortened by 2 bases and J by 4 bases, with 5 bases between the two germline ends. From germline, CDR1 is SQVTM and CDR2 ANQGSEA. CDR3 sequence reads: CSVEFLTEAFF. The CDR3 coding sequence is TGCAGCGTTGAATTTCTCACTGAAGCTTTCTTT. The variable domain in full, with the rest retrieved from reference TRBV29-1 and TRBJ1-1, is SAVISQKPSRDICQRGTSLTIQCQVDSQVTMMFWYRQQPGQSLTLIATANQGSEATYESGFVIDKFPISRPNLTFSTLTVSNMSPEDSSIYLCSVEFLTEAFFGQGTRLTVV.